The 29 T cell receptor beta chains in this list originate from one sample, sequenced in a study of cytomegalovirus exposure and HLA in healthy donors. PCR was performed using 60 Vbeta and 13 Jbeta primers. Libraries were prepared by immunoSEQ multiplex PCR; TCRdb keeps only in-frame clonotypes and omits some of them. The data hold more than 150,000 clones, with around 81% observed a single time. The sequencing input was PBMCs. The source of these receptors is a woman aged 18 to 35 in good health and CMV-seropositive.

The rearrangement links TRBV15 to TRBJ2-2, with D perhaps TRBD2 (5 bases). Trimming left V 1 base short and J 3 bases short, with 12 bases between. The CDR3 is made up of 16 amino acids. Germline CDR1 is LNHNV and CDR2 is YYDKDF (reference sequence). Here the CDR3 DNA reads TGTGCCACCAGCAGAGCCGGAGGATCCTACACCGGGGAGCTGTTTTTT. This encodes CATSRAGGSYTGELFF.

This clone was recorded once. V and J are TRBV7-2 and TRBJ1-2, with 7 bases fitting TRBD1. The CDR3 loop spans 14 amino acids. CDR1 and CDR2 from the germline V gene are SGHTA and FQGNSA. J lost 2 bases, V lost 5 bases, and 5 bases had no gene match. The CDR3 spells CASSRDSLNYGYTF. The DNA for the CDR3 is TGTGCCAGCAGCAGGGACAGCCTGAACTATGGCTACACCTTC.

For the CDR3, the DNA is TGTGCCAGCAGCCTTGGAGGAACAATAGAAGCTTTCTTT. This codes for CASSLGGTIEAFF. The chain has TRBV5-6 and TRBJ1-1, with no clear D. V was shortened by 4 bases and J by 8 bases, with 15 bases between the two germline ends. The V gene's germline CDR1 is SGHDT and CDR2 YYEEEE. The CDR3 is 13 amino acids.

The V gene is TRBV30, the J gene TRBJ1-2; 8 positions match TRBD1. This CDR3 comprises 18 residues. CDR1 is GTSNPN and CDR2 is SVGIG in the germline V gene (reference sequence). V lost 3 bases, J lost 5 bases, and 20 bases stayed unmatched. The CDR3 here is CAWRRPKRFRTGWYGYTF. The CDR3 DNA reads as TGTGCCTGGAGACGACCGAAACGATTCCGGACAGGGTGGTATGGCTACACCTTC.

The chain carries TRBV19 and TRBJ1-5, with TRBD1 matching over 7 bases. This CDR3 has 12 residues. Germline trimming cut 10 bases from V and 7 bases from J; bases unmatched to any gene: 7. Germline CDR1 and CDR2: LNHDA and SQIVND (reference sequence). In DNA, the CDR3 is TGTGCCACCGGACAGGCGGTGCAGCCCCAGCATTTT. This sequence encodes CATGQAVQPQHF.

A single count supports this clone. This chain joins TRBV30 and TRBJ2-3; 9 nucleotides align to TRBD2. V was clipped by 0 bases and J by 5 bases; unmatched bases: 9. The CDR3 consists of 16 residues. Germline V gives CDR1 GTSNPN, CDR2 SVGIG (reference sequence). The CDR3 DNA follows: TGTGCCTGGAGTGTTGGTAGCGGGGGCCGAGGAGATACGCAGTATTTT. Translating it yields CAWSVGSGGRGDTQYF.

The chain couples TRBV5-1 to TRBJ1-3; 10 nucleotides agree with TRBD1. V shed 5 bases and J 3 bases; nucleotides not matched to a gene: 5. Germline-derived CDR1 and CDR2 are SGHRS and YFSETQ. CDR3 length: 15 amino acids. CDR3 in amino acids: CASRPGQGIGNTIYF. CDR3 DNA: TGCGCCAGCAGACCGGGACAGGGGATTGGAAACACCATATATTTT.

The rearrangement joins TRBV21-1 to TRBJ1-6. TRBV21-1 is shown as a pseudogene. There are 17 residues in the CDR3. The CDR3 DNA sequence: TGTGCCAGCAGTCCTAAAAGACTGAGCTCCTATAATTCACCCCTCCACTTT. Its protein product is CASSPKRLSSYNSPLHF.

The rearrangement uses TRBV9 and TRBJ1-1; no definite D call. This CDR3 is built from 13 residues. Germline V gene lookup returns CDR1 SGDLS and CDR2 YYNGEE. Trimming took 0 bases from V and 1 from J, leaving 4 bases between them. The CDR3 loop reads CASSVAKNTEAFF. CDR3 coding DNA: TGTGCCAGCAGCGTAGCTAAGAACACTGAAGCTTTCTTT.

The chain recombines TRBV6-1 with TRBJ2-3; 8 bases line up with TRBD1. This CDR3 region has 15 residues. Trimming at V came to 3 bases and at J to 1 base, leaving 3 bases not matched to a gene. Germline CDR1 reads MNHNS; CDR2 reads SASEGT. CDR3 residues: CASSEETGGTDTQYF. The CDR3 region has the DNA TGTGCCAGCAGTGAGGAGACAGGGGGCACAGATACGCAGTATTTT.

The chain employs TRBV7-8 and TRBJ2-1; D is possibly TRBD2 (6 bases). The V gene lost 4 bases and the J gene lost 2 bases, with 21 bases spanning the gap. The CDR3 is made up of 18 amino acids. The germline CDR1 and CDR2 sequences are SGHVS and FQNEAQ. The CDR3 sequence is CASSSALWGTGPYNEQFF. CDR3 nucleotide sequence: TGTGCCAGCAGCTCGGCACTGTGGGGGACTGGTCCCTACAATGAGCAGTTCTTC.

As for this clone: One end of the junction varies from germline; a read error may be responsible. CDR3 amino acids: CANSRPRSGTGGYEQYF. Here the CDR3 DNA reads TGCGCCAACAGCCGTCCCCGCTCCGGGACAGGGGGTTACGAGCAGTACTTC. The chain carries TRBV4-1 and TRBJ2-7; 11 nucleotides match TRBD1. CDR1 and CDR2 (germline): MGHRA, YSYEKL. The length of the CDR3 is 17 residues.

The V call is TRBV6-5, the J call TRBJ2-7; D might be TRBD2 (7 bases). This CDR3 contains 13 residues. With 8 bases removed from V and 6 bases from J, the gap between germline ends came to 17 bases. Per germline, CDR1 MNHEY and CDR2 SVGAGI. This chain's CDR3 is CASQGRERSEQYF. CDR3 DNA sequence: TGTGCCAGCCAGGGGAGGGAAAGATCCGAGCAGTACTTC.

V usage is TRBV6-1 and J usage is TRBJ1-5, with D maybe TRBD1 (5 bases). The length of the CDR3 is 13 residues. Looked up from germline, CDR1 is MNHNS and CDR2 is SASEGT. Trimming removed 3 bases from V and 4 bases from J, with 7 bases in between. Written as DNA, the CDR3 is TGTGCCAGCAGTGAGGGGGGAAATCAGCCCCAGCATTTT. Amino acid sequence: CASSEGGNQPQHF.

The table lists this clone with a count of one. The chain has TRBV28 and TRBJ2-3; D is possibly TRBD1 (5 bases). Looked up from germline, CDR1 is MDHEN and CDR2 is SYDVKM. The CDR3 covers 15 residues. Trimming removed 3 bases from V and 4 bases from J, with 14 bases in between. The CDR3 protein is CASSLAATGPDTQYF. CDR3 nucleotides: TGTGCCAGCAGTTTGGCGGCAACAGGACCAGATACGCAGTATTTT.

The chain couples TRBV27 to TRBJ1-2; no reliable D call. This CDR3 has 13 amino acids. The germline V gene encodes CDR1 MNHEY and CDR2 SMNVEV (reference sequence). The V end lost 4 bases, the J end lost 2 bases, and 8 bases lay between the germline ends. CDR3 protein: CASSSRVNYGYTF. CDR3 coding DNA: TGTGCCAGCAGTTCACGGGTGAACTATGGCTACACCTTC.

This chain connects TRBV14 to TRBJ2-1; TRBD2 matches 8 bases. CDR3 length equals 18 residues. After removal of 3 bases from V and 3 bases from J, the junction contained 13 bases not matched to a gene. The germline V gene has CDR1 SGHDN and CDR2 FVKESK. The CDR3 is CASSQSAGGHSFYNEQFF. The CDR3 DNA sequence: TGTGCCAGCAGCCAGTCCGCGGGGGGCCACTCCTTCTACAATGAGCAGTTCTTC.

This clone was counted a single time. The chain combines TRBV18 with TRBJ1-1; D call uncertain. Trimming cost V 3 bases and J 1 base, with 12 bases left between them. Germline CDR1 is KGHSH and CDR2 is LQKENI. The CDR3 contains 15 residues. The CDR3 loop reads CASSPIRERNTEAFF. In DNA, the CDR3 is TGTGCCAGCTCACCGATTCGTGAGCGGAACACTGAAGCTTTCTTT.

The chain recombines TRBV6-1 with TRBJ1-2; 9 bases agree with TRBD1. Germline CDR1 MNHNS, CDR2 SASEGT. V lost 5 bases, J lost 2 bases, and 3 bases stayed unmatched. The CDR3 totals 14 residues. The CDR3 DNA sequence: TGTGCCAGCAGTCAGGGACAGGGAAACTATGGCTACACCTTC. Translation gives CASSQGQGNYGYTF.

This clone was detected a few times. V and J are TRBV30 and TRBJ1-2; D perhaps matches TRBD1 (6 bases). V lost 5 bases to trimming and J lost 7 bases, with 11 bases between them. Germline values: CDR1 GTSNPN, CDR2 SVGIG (reference sequence). This CDR3 spans 11 amino acids. As DNA, the CDR3 is TGTGCCTGGTGCGTGGGGGCTGGCTACACCTTC. Translation gives CAWCVGAGYTF. Full variable domain (remainder filled in from reference TRBV30 and TRBJ1-2): SQTIHQWPATLVQPVGSPLSLECTVEGTSNPNLYWYRQAAGRGLQLLFYSVGIGQISSEVPQNLSASRPQDRQFILSSKKLLLSDSGFYLCAWCVGAGYTFGSGTRLTVV.

The V and J genes are TRBV7-2 and TRBJ2-5; D perhaps matches TRBD2 (6 bases). The CDR3 spans 14 residues. The germline gives CDR1 SGHTA, CDR2 FQGNSA. V lost 5 bases and J 5 bases, leaving 15 bases between the germline ends. The CDR3 bases are TGTGCCAGCAGCCCCCTTGCGGGGTTTGAGACCCAGTACTTC. Translated: CASSPLAGFETQYF. Complete variable domain (other parts from reference TRBV7-2 and TRBJ2-5): GAGVSQSPSNKVTEKGKDVELRCDPISGHTALYWYRQSLGQGLEFLIYFQGNSAPDKSGLPSDRFSAERTGGSVSTLTIQRTQQEDSAVYLCASSPLAGFETQYFGPGTRLLVL.

The chain combines TRBV7-3 with TRBJ2-4; 9 bases fit TRBD1. The CDR3 runs to 15 residues. CDR1 SGHTA and CDR2 FQGTGA come from the germline V gene. The ends lost 6 bases at V and 6 bases at J; junction bases unmatched: 9. The CDR3 loop is CASSWEGQGLNIQYF. DNA of the CDR3: TGTGCCAGCAGTTGGGAAGGACAGGGGCTAAACATTCAGTACTTC.

This chain connects TRBV30 to TRBJ2-5; TRBD1 matches at 8 bases. The CDR3 consists of 14 residues. CDR1 GTSNPN and CDR2 SVGIG come from the germline V gene (reference sequence). Trimming cost V 1 base and J 5 bases; bases outside gene matches: 6. The CDR3 DNA reads as TGTGCCTGGAGTGCGGACAGGGTTCGGGAGACCCAGTACTTC. This translates into CAWSADRVRETQYF. Together with reference TRBV30 and TRBJ2-5, the CDR3 gives the full variable domain: SQTIHQWPATLVQPVGSPLSLECTVEGTSNPNLYWYRQAAGRGLQLLFYSVGIGQISSEVPQNLSASRPQDRQFILSSKKLLLSDSGFYLCAWSADRVRETQYFGPGTRLLVL.

V usage is TRBV19 and J usage is TRBJ2-6; TRBD1 matches 9 bases. The germline gives CDR1 LNHDA, CDR2 SQIVND (reference sequence). The length of the CDR3 is 18 residues. Germline trimming cut 6 bases from V and 1 base from J; bases unmatched to any gene: 10. DNA of the CDR3: TGTGCCAGTAGCCGTCGGACAGGGGCAGAATCTGGGGCCAACGTCCTGACTTTC. Amino acids: CASSRRTGAESGANVLTF.

J is TRBJ2-3 and V is TRBV6-5; possibly TRBD2 for D (5 bases). The CDR3 is made up of 12 amino acids. Between the trimmed V and J ends, which lost 8 bases and 0 bases, there was a span of 6 bases. CDR1 and CDR2 (germline): MNHEY, SVGAGI. CDR3 protein: CASRGSTDTQYF. The CDR3 region has the DNA TGTGCCAGCCGAGGGAGCACAGATACGCAGTATTTT.

This chain connects TRBV19 to TRBJ1-2; TRBD1 matches 12 bases. Germline V gives CDR1 LNHDA, CDR2 SQIVND (reference sequence). The J segment lost 0 bases and the V segment lost 9 bases, leaving 17 bases of the junction unmatched. The CDR3 is 19 residues long. CDR3 in amino acids: CASEYPSGTGGSPNYGYTF. The CDR3 DNA is TGTGCCAGCGAGTACCCAAGCGGGACAGGGGGCAGTCCTAACTATGGCTACACCTTC. Full variable domain (outside the CDR3, taken from reference TRBV19 and TRBJ1-2): DGGITQSPKYLFRKEGQNVTLSCEQNLNHDAMYWYRQDPGQGLRLIYYSQIVNDFQKGDIAEGYSVSREKKESFPLTVTSAQKNPTAFYLCASEYPSGTGGSPNYGYTFGSGTRLTVV.

This chain links TRBV7-8 with TRBJ1-4; no reliable D call. The CDR3 loop spans 17 amino acids. CDR1 is SGHVS and CDR2 is FQNEAQ in the germline V gene. V shed 2 bases and J shed 8 bases, with 21 bases lying between them. CDR3 in amino acids: CASSLLGGLVVGEKLFF. The CDR3 coding sequence is TGTGCCAGCAGCTTATTAGGAGGATTGGTGGTTGGAGAAAAACTGTTTTTT.

This chain uses TRBV30 with TRBJ2-1, with TRBD1 identical over 9 bases. V shed 2 bases, J shed 7 bases, and the junction held 9 bases outside the gene matches. CDR3 size: 15 residues. Germline V gene data show CDR1 as GTSNPN and CDR2 as SVGIG (reference sequence). The CDR3 reads CAWSSQGASWNEQFF. In DNA, the CDR3 is TGTGCCTGGAGTTCACAGGGGGCGAGTTGGAATGAGCAGTTCTTC.

The chain links TRBV30 to TRBJ2-6; the D is unclear. The CDR3 has 13 amino acids. V shed 3 bases and J shed 0 bases, with 3 bases lying between them. Germline assignment: CDR1 GTSNPN and CDR2 SVGIG (reference sequence). For the CDR3, the DNA is TGTGCCTGGAGCTCCTCTGGGGCCAACGTCCTGACTTTC. Amino acid sequence: CAWSSSGANVLTF. The whole variable domain, remainder taken from reference TRBV30 and TRBJ2-6, is SQTIHQWPATLVQPVGSPLSLECTVEGTSNPNLYWYRQAAGRGLQLLFYSVGIGQISSEVPQNLSASRPQDRQFILSSKKLLLSDSGFYLCAWSSSGANVLTFGAGSRLTVL.